One sample yielded the 20 T cell receptor beta chains listed below, sequenced in a study of blood T cell repertoires in COVID-19. Repertoires were generated with immunoSEQ multiplex PCR, while TCRdb's copy carries only in-frame clones and drops some. The profile shows tens of thousands of clones, about nine tenths of them singletons. The sequencing input was peripheral blood. The receptors were gathered from a woman in her fifties or sixties with active or convalescent COVID-19.

This clone appeared a few times. CDR3 nucleotides: TGTGCCAGTAGACTAGGGAACACTGAAGCTTTCTTT. This codes for CASRLGNTEAFF. The chain uses TRBV19 and TRBJ1-1; D gene uncertain. CDR3 length equals 12 residues. V was pared by 6 bases and J by 1 base, with 6 bases between. Germline CDR1 reads LNHDA; CDR2 reads SQIVND (reference sequence).

The chain carries TRBV7-2 and TRBJ2-2; TRBD1 agrees at 9 bases. CDR1 and CDR2 from the germline V gene are SGHTA and FQGNSA. Trimming at V came to 5 bases and at J to 2 bases, leaving 12 bases not matched to a gene. The CDR3 sequence is 18 residues long. Written as DNA, the CDR3 is TGTGCCAGCAGCCTAACCCCTAACAGGGGGCTTAACACCGGGGAGCTGTTTTTT. This sequence encodes CASSLTPNRGLNTGELFF.

The chain couples TRBV27 to TRBJ2-3, with D perhaps TRBD1 (6 bases). The CDR3 has 16 amino acids. The germline V gene encodes CDR1 MNHEY and CDR2 SMNVEV (reference sequence). Trimming pared 2 bases from V and 4 bases from J, leaving 16 bases between. This CDR3 is CASSLRRNRVADTQYF. The CDR3 nucleotides are TGTGCCAGCAGTTTACGCCGAAACAGGGTGGCAGATACGCAGTATTTT.

This clone was detected only once. The chain joins TRBV18 to TRBJ2-1; D uncertain. CDR3 size: 13 residues. Per germline, CDR1 KGHSH and CDR2 LQKENI. The V end was cut by 6 bases, the J end by 8 bases, with 14 bases between. The CDR3 DNA follows: TGTGCCAGCTCCACCAACGGGTTCGATGAGCAGTTCTTC. It specifies CASSTNGFDEQFF.

This chain joins TRBV5-1 and TRBJ2-7; weak D call: TRBD1 (5 bases). CDR1 and CDR2 from the germline V gene are SGHRS and YFSETQ. This CDR3 has 14 amino acids. Trimming stripped 1 base from V and 3 bases from J, with 11 bases between. CDR3 DNA sequence: TGCGCCAGCAGCTTGTCTACAGGCCTCTACGAGCAGTACTTC. Translated, it gives CASSLSTGLYEQYF.

The chain is built from TRBV19 and TRBJ2-7; unclear D gene. This CDR3 has 12 amino acids. Germline V lookup: CDR1 LNHDA, CDR2 SQIVND (reference sequence). V was shortened by 8 bases and J by 3 bases, with 11 bases between the two germline ends. Written as DNA, the CDR3 is TGTGCCAGTGGTAACGCCTACTACGAGCAGTACTTC. It is translated as CASGNAYYEQYF.

V and J are TRBV6-5 and TRBJ2-7, with 7 nucleotides matching TRBD1. Per germline, CDR1 MNHEY and CDR2 SVGAGI. The CDR3 consists of 14 residues. V gave up 2 bases and J gave up 0 bases; unmatched junction bases: 1. CDR3 residues: CASSYRGLSYEQYF. Written as DNA, the CDR3 is TGTGCCAGCAGTTACAGGGGGCTCTCCTACGAGCAGTACTTC.

The chain links TRBV7-9 to TRBJ2-5, with TRBD1 identical over 7 bases. The V gene end was trimmed by 5 bases and the J gene end by 7 bases; junction bases not matched to a gene: 10. The germline V gene has CDR1 SEHNR and CDR2 FQNEAQ (reference sequence). CDR3 length: 14 amino acids. CDR3 amino acids: CASSPEGARGTQYF. The CDR3 nucleotides read TGTGCCAGCAGCCCTGAGGGGGCTCGGGGGACCCAGTACTTC.

The gene calls are TRBV7-3 and TRBJ2-1; TRBD1 is a possible D gene (5 bases). This CDR3 is 16 amino acids long. Germline V gene sequence: CDR1 SGHTA, CDR2 FQGTGA. V lost 2 bases, J lost 3 bases, and 14 bases lay in between. In nucleotides, the CDR3 is TGTGCCAGCAGCTTACAGCCAGGGATAAACTACAATGAGCAGTTCTTC. Translation: CASSLQPGINYNEQFF.

J is TRBJ2-3 and V is TRBV27, with 7 bases that match TRBD2. In germline, CDR1 is MNHEY, CDR2 SMNVEV (reference sequence). The CDR3 has 14 amino acids. V was pared by 3 bases and J by 1 base, with 1 base of the junction left unmatched. DNA of the CDR3: TGTGCCAGCAGTTTGGCGGGGGGCACAGATACGCAGTATTTT. Translated, it gives CASSLAGGTDTQYF.

CDR3 in DNA: TGTGCCAGCAGCTCAGCCGGGACAGGGGGCGGAAAGACCCAGTACTTC. This translates into CASSSAGTGGGKTQYF. The chain carries TRBV7-9 and TRBJ2-5; TRBD1 aligns across 12 bases. Germline-derived CDR1 and CDR2 are SEHNR and FQNEAQ (reference sequence). V was clipped by 4 bases and J by 6 bases; unmatched bases: 9. CDR3 length: 16 residues.

The rearrangement uses TRBV4-1 and TRBJ2-3; 8 bases map to TRBD2. V was pared by 0 bases and J by 8 bases, with 7 bases of the junction left unmatched. This CDR3 comprises 15 residues. CDR1 and CDR2 from the germline V gene are MGHRA and YSYEKL. In DNA, the CDR3 is TGCGCCAGCAGCCAAGAGTCCGGCGGGGGGTTTACGCAGTATTTT. Amino acids: CASSQESGGGFTQYF.

V and J are TRBV7-2 and TRBJ1-6; TRBD1 matches at 7 bases. Germline V gene data show CDR1 as SGHTA and CDR2 as FQGNSA. V gave up 5 bases and J gave up 5 bases; unmatched junction bases: 6. The CDR3 covers 15 residues. The CDR3 sequence is CASSPTTGDNSPLHF. The CDR3 nucleotides read TGTGCCAGCAGCCCCACCACAGGGGATAATTCACCCCTCCACTTT.

The chain couples TRBV7-3 to TRBJ2-5; 9 positions match TRBD2. The CDR3 sequence is 15 residues long. Germline CDR1 and CDR2: SGHTA and FQGTGA. V dropped 0 bases and J dropped 4; count of bases not matched to a gene: 3. CDR3 amino acids: CASSLTGLARETQYF. The CDR3 nucleotides read TGTGCCAGCAGCTTAACGGGACTAGCAAGAGAGACCCAGTACTTC.

The J gene is TRBJ1-1, the V gene TRBV4-1, with D hard to call. This CDR3 comprises 15 residues. Between the trimmed V and J ends, which lost 7 bases and 3 bases, there was a span of 18 bases. Germline CDR1 and CDR2: MGHRA and YSYEKL. The CDR3 region has the DNA TGCGCCAGCAAGGAGGAGGGTTTAGGGTACACTGAAGCTTTCTTT. It specifies CASKEEGLGYTEAFF.

The chain employs TRBV9 and TRBJ2-1, with no clear D. Trimming took off 4 bases at V and 6 bases at J, with 14 bases between the two ends. The CDR3 runs to 14 residues. Germline values: CDR1 SGDLS, CDR2 YYNGEE. The CDR3 DNA reads as TGTGCCAGCAGCTCTATGGGCCCCATCAATGAGCAGTTCTTC. Amino acid sequence: CASSSMGPINEQFF.

This rearrangement joins TRBV19 to TRBJ2-5; D might be TRBD1 (6 bases). The CDR3 consists of 15 residues. V lost 4 bases to trimming and J lost 5 bases, with 17 bases between them. CDR1 LNHDA and CDR2 SQIVND come from the germline V gene (reference sequence). In DNA, the CDR3 is TGTGCCAGTAGTACAACCGGGACACCCTGGGAGACCCAGTACTTC. Amino acid sequence: CASSTTGTPWETQYF. The variable domain in full, with the rest retrieved from reference TRBV19 and TRBJ2-5, is DGGITQSPKYLFRKEGQNVTLSCEQNLNHDAMYWYRQDPGQGLRLIYYSQIVNDFQKGDIAEGYSVSREKKESFPLTVTSAQKNPTAFYLCASSTTGTPWETQYFGPGTRLLVL.

This clone was counted between two and nine times. The same CDR3 is also encoded by other DNA sequences in this sample. J is TRBJ1-5 and V is TRBV7-9; 8 bases agree with TRBD1. In germline, CDR1 is SEHNR, CDR2 FQNEAQ (reference sequence). CDR3 length equals 14 residues. The V gene end was trimmed by 5 bases and the J gene end by 4 bases; junction bases not matched to a gene: 4. Here the CDR3 reads CASSPTGANQPQHF. CDR3 bases: TGTGCCAGCAGCCCGACAGGGGCTAATCAGCCCCAGCATTTT.

The chain uses TRBV3-1 (or the pseudogene TRBV3-2) and TRBJ1-2; D is unresolved. Trimming took 4 bases from V and 8 from J, leaving 17 bases between them. Germline V gene lookup returns CDR1 LGHDT and CDR2 YNNKEL (reference sequence). This CDR3 has 14 amino acids. The CDR3 sequence: CASSRDTTPGGYTF. The CDR3 nucleotides are TGTGCCAGCAGCCGAGACACCACCCCGGGGGGCTACACCTTC.

The chain joins TRBV18 to TRBJ1-1; D is perhaps TRBD1 (6 bases). V lost 6 bases and J lost 10, with 18 bases in between. The CDR3 is made up of 13 amino acids. Germline V lookup: CDR1 KGHSH, CDR2 LQKENI. CDR3 DNA: TGTGCCAGCTCTCCTGAAATGCAGGGGCCAGCTTTCTTT. Amino acid sequence: CASSPEMQGPAFF.